This T cell receptor (beta chain) was sequenced in a study of post-analysis software for immune sequencing data. Overall study context: Progressive-relapsing, secondary progressive and relapsing-remitting multiple sclerosis were among the disease courses included.

About this clonotype itself: Its specificity is unknown.

Study conclusions and caveats: F measure grouped same-batch samples tightly together. Significantly lower normalized Chao1 diversity was seen in multiple sclerosis patients than in controls.

Unique molecular identifiers tagged the TCR beta cDNA libraries. T cells numbering roughly 0.9 to 10 million yielded cDNA molecules that totaled roughly 500,000. One entry per CDR3 protein, called by TCRdb with MiXCR from the PCR reads. The sample consists of around 770,000 distinct CDR3 sequences, roughly 50% of them appearing once. The sample taken for sequencing was blood. The clonotype comes from a girl under 18 with multiple sclerosis.

CDR3 loop: CASKRRENQPQHF. In nucleotides, the CDR3 is TGTGCCAGCAAAAGAAGGGAAAATCAGCCCCAGCATTTT. The rearrangement uses TRBV27 and TRBJ1-5; D uncertain. Trimming took 7 bases from V and 4 from J, leaving 11 bases between them. Germline CDR1 reads MNHEY; CDR2 reads SMNVEV (reference sequence). The CDR3 is 13 residues long.